This T cell receptor beta chain stems from a study of somatic mutations in cytotoxic T cells in rheumatoid arthritis. Findings and limits, study-wide: Clonality of CD8+ T cells, which was compared between rheumatoid arthritis patients and age-matched healthy controls, did not differ significantly.

This CDR3 spans 12 amino acids. Germline V gene sequence: CDR1 GTSNPN, CDR2 SVGIG (reference sequence). Profiled with immunoSEQ multiplex PCR; TCRdb holds only in-frame clones, not every one. The sample shows about 20,000 clones, roughly nine tenths of them seen only once. With respect to this clone: Antigen: not known.

The rearrangement joins TRBV30 to TRBJ1-2; D remains ambiguous. The source material was CD8+ T cells sorted from blood. The TCR comes from a man aged 35 to 55 in good health. The CDR3 DNA reads as TGTGCGCTGGCCAGCGCATTCCATGGCTACACCTTC. Its translation is CALASAFHGYTF.